These 31 T cell receptor beta chains share one sample of origin, sequenced in a study of T cells in narcolepsy. Repertoires were generated with immunoSEQ multiplex PCR, while TCRdb's copy carries only in-frame clones and drops some. The sample records around 35,000 clones, more than 70% being singletons. Sequencing was performed on memory (CD45RA-) CD4+ T cells from blood. These receptors were collected from a human donor in good health.

CDR3 nucleotides: TGCGCCAGCAGCCGCTCGACAGGGGTGGAGACCCAGTACTTC. Its translation is CASSRSTGVETQYF. The V gene is TRBV5-1, the J gene TRBJ2-5; 8 bases are a match to TRBD1. Germline V gene sequence: CDR1 SGHRS, CDR2 YFSETQ. The V segment lost 4 bases and the J segment 5 bases; nucleotides outside the gene matches: 7. The CDR3 runs 14 residues. Full variable domain (remainder filled in from reference TRBV5-1 and TRBJ2-5): KAGVTQTPRYLIKTRGQQVTLSCSPISGHRSVSWYQQTPGQGLQFLFEYFSETQRNKGNFPGRFSGRQFSNSRSEMNVSTLELGDSALYLCASSRSTGVETQYFGPGTRLLVL.

V usage is TRBV10-2 and J usage is TRBJ2-3; TRBD1 aligns across 8 bases. This CDR3 spans 15 amino acids. Germline trimming cut 3 bases from V and 6 bases from J; bases unmatched to any gene: 8. The germline V gene has CDR1 WSHSY and CDR2 SAAADI. CDR3: CASSDEDRDTDTQYF. CDR3 nucleotides: TGCGCCAGCAGTGATGAGGACAGGGATACGGATACGCAGTATTTT.

V and J are TRBV2 and TRBJ2-7; 8 nucleotides match TRBD1. The CDR3 totals 15 residues. Germline CDR1 is SNHLY and CDR2 is FYNNEI. Germline trimming cut 2 bases from V and 9 bases from J; bases unmatched to any gene: 12. The CDR3 DNA is TGTGCCAGCAGTGAAAGGGACAGGACAGCTACGAGGCAGTACTTC. It encodes CASSERDRTATRQYF.

The chain is built from TRBV19 and TRBJ2-5; TRBD1 matches 7 bases. The CDR3 loop spans 15 amino acids. CDR1 is LNHDA and CDR2 is SQIVND in the germline V gene (reference sequence). J was trimmed by 5 bases and V by 3 bases; bases with no gene match: 9. The CDR3 coding sequence is TGTGCCAGTAGTATTTACGGGACAGAGGCGGAGACCCAGTACTTC. It yields the protein CASSIYGTEAETQYF.

V usage is TRBV29-1 and J usage is TRBJ1-2; no definite D call. Per the germline V gene, CDR1 is SQVTM and CDR2 is ANQGSEA. Trimming took 5 bases from V and 1 from J, leaving 11 bases between them. There are 13 residues in the CDR3. The CDR3 sequence: CSVLPDYNYGYTF. As DNA, the CDR3 is TGCAGCGTTTTGCCAGATTATAACTATGGCTACACCTTC.

V and J are TRBV29-1 and TRBJ2-3, with TRBD2 as a possible D gene (5 bases). Germline V gives CDR1 SQVTM, CDR2 ANQGSEA. The CDR3 contains 15 residues. Trimming removed 8 bases at V and 2 bases at J, with 20 bases between. The CDR3 sequence is CSPVFRFGVTDTQYF. The DNA of the CDR3 is TGCAGCCCAGTTTTCCGATTCGGGGTCACAGATACGCAGTATTTT.

The chain has TRBV28 and TRBJ2-3; 9 bases fit TRBD2. This CDR3 has 16 residues. V trimming: 3 bases; J trimming: 2 bases; junction bases outside the gene matches: 6. The germline V gene encodes CDR1 MDHEN and CDR2 SYDVKM. Here the CDR3 reads CASSFSLAGYTDTQYF. CDR3 in DNA: TGTGCCAGCAGTTTTAGCCTAGCGGGATACACAGATACGCAGTATTTT.

This rearrangement joins TRBV6-1 to TRBJ1-2; TRBD1 matches 7 bases. The CDR3 contains 15 residues. V lost 1 base to trimming and J lost 5 bases; unmatched junction nucleotides: 7. Germline V gene sequence: CDR1 MNHNS, CDR2 SASEGT. The CDR3 nucleotides are TGTGCCAGCAGTGAAGGGGCAGGGGGGTTTTATGGCTACACCTTC. Protein product: CASSEGAGGFYGYTF.

The chain joins TRBV7-8 to TRBJ2-6; unclear D gene. The CDR3 consists of 14 residues. V dropped 6 bases and J dropped 4 bases, with 10 bases sitting between them. CDR1 is SGHVS and CDR2 is FQNEAQ in the germline V gene. The chain's CDR3 is CASRQDLGANVLTF. In DNA, the CDR3 is TGTGCCAGCAGGCAGGATCTGGGGGCCAACGTCCTGACTTTC.

The V call is TRBV4-1, the J call TRBJ2-6; D not certain. Per the germline V gene, CDR1 is MGHRA and CDR2 is YSYEKL. The V and J ends lost 0 bases and 0 bases respectively, with 9 bases between them. CDR3 length: 17 residues. CDR3 sequence: CASSQDGQLSGANVLTF. For the CDR3, the DNA is TGCGCCAGCAGCCAAGATGGCCAGCTCTCTGGGGCCAACGTCCTGACTTTC.

The genes are TRBV7-2 and TRBJ2-1; D tentatively fits TRBD1 or TRBD2 (6 bases each). Germline CDR1 reads SGHTA; CDR2 reads FQGNSA. This CDR3 is built from 16 residues. The V end was cut by 4 bases, the J end by 6 bases, with 19 bases between. The DNA for the CDR3 is TGTGCCAGCAGCTGGGTCCGTCGGGGGCCAGGCAATGAGCAGTTCTTC. It encodes CASSWVRRGPGNEQFF.

The rearrangement links TRBV5-3 to TRBJ1-3; D remains ambiguous. TRBV5-3 carries the ORF label, with uncertain function. The CDR3 spans 14 residues. Trimming shortened V by 5 bases and J by 12 bases, and 21 bases separated the two germline ends. This CDR3 is CARRLWTGISGIYF. CDR3 DNA: TGTGCCAGAAGGCTGTGGACGGGCATATCGGGCATATATTTT.

The chain links TRBV28 to TRBJ2-1; TRBD2 agrees at 7 bases. The CDR3 runs to 14 residues. The junction had 3 bases not matched to a gene; V was cut back by 6 bases and J by 1 base. Germline-derived CDR1 and CDR2 are MDHEN and SYDVKM. This CDR3 is CASRRGGSYNEQFF. The CDR3 DNA reads as TGTGCCAGCAGGCGCGGGGGTTCCTACAATGAGCAGTTCTTC.

CDR3 sequence: CDGRAQMNTEAFF. The CDR3 coding sequence is TGTGACGGCCGGGCCCAAATGAACACTGAAGCTTTCTTT. This chain links TRBV6-6 with TRBJ1-1; D call uncertain. The CDR3 covers 13 residues. CDR1 MNHNY and CDR2 SVGAGI come from the germline V gene (reference sequence).

This chain uses TRBV6-5 with TRBJ2-7, with 12 nucleotides matching TRBD2. This CDR3 has 15 amino acids. Trimming cost V 6 bases and J 4 bases; bases outside gene matches: 7. Per germline, CDR1 MNHEY and CDR2 SVGAGI. The CDR3 DNA is TGTGCCAGCAGACCAACTAGCGGGGGGCTTTACGAGCAGTACTTC. Translated, it gives CASRPTSGGLYEQYF.

V usage is TRBV7-8 and J usage is TRBJ2-5, with 8 bases identical to TRBD1. The CDR3 is 16 residues long. Germline assignment: CDR1 SGHVS and CDR2 FQNEAQ. After removal of 5 bases from V and 3 bases from J, the junction contained 11 bases not matched to a gene. The CDR3 bases are TGTGCCAGCAGCCCCCTGGCCGGACAGGGTGAAGAGACCCAGTACTTC. The encoded protein is CASSPLAGQGEETQYF.

The rearrangement joins TRBV6-5 to TRBJ2-7, with D possibly TRBD2 on 5 matching bases. V was shortened by 2 bases and J by 6 bases, with 5 bases between the two germline ends. The CDR3 contains 11 residues. Germline V gene data show CDR1 as MNHEY and CDR2 as SVGAGI. The CDR3 DNA sequence: TGTGCCAGCAGTTACGCGGGCGAGCAGTACTTC. This sequence encodes CASSYAGEQYF.

The chain employs TRBV19 and TRBJ2-1; TRBD2 matches 10 bases. The CDR3 is made up of 13 amino acids. V was pared by 5 bases and J by 9 bases, with 4 bases of the junction left unmatched. CDR1 LNHDA and CDR2 SQIVND come from the germline V gene (reference sequence). The CDR3 spells CASSLAGVGEQFF. CDR3 DNA sequence: TGTGCCAGTAGTCTAGCGGGAGTCGGTGAGCAGTTCTTC.

The chain links TRBV28 to TRBJ2-1, with TRBD1 matching 7 bases. V dropped 6 bases and J dropped 6; count of bases not matched to a gene: 5. Germline CDR1 and CDR2: MDHEN and SYDVKM. This CDR3 has 13 residues. CDR3 DNA: TGTGCCAGCAGACTGACAGGGAGCAATGAGCAGTTCTTC. Its protein is CASRLTGSNEQFF.

The V gene is TRBV7-2, the J gene TRBJ1-5; weak D call: TRBD1 (6 bases). The germline V and J ends were trimmed by 5 bases and 6 bases, with 14 bases remaining between them. The CDR3 contains 14 residues. Germline loops: CDR1 SGHTA, CDR2 FQGNSA. The DNA of the CDR3 is TGTGCCAGCAGCCCTTCCCGGGGGCCTCAGCCCCAGCATTTT. Protein product: CASSPSRGPQPQHF. Full variable domain (outside the CDR3, taken from reference TRBV7-2 and TRBJ1-5): GAGVSQSPSNKVTEKGKDVELRCDPISGHTALYWYRQSLGQGLEFLIYFQGNSAPDKSGLPSDRFSAERTGGSVSTLTIQRTQQEDSAVYLCASSPSRGPQPQHFGDGTRLSIL.

This rearrangement joins TRBV13 to TRBJ1-1; TRBD1 matches at 11 bases. The germline V gene has CDR1 PRHDT and CDR2 FYEKMQ (reference sequence). The CDR3 contains 19 residues. V gave up 5 bases and J gave up 0 bases; unmatched junction bases: 14. The CDR3 sequence is CASSPGTGGLGTMNTEAFF. DNA of the CDR3: TGTGCCAGCAGCCCCGGGACAGGGGGACTAGGAACCATGAACACTGAAGCTTTCTTT. Filled out from reference TRBV13 and TRBJ1-1, the complete variable domain reads AAGVIQSPRHLIKEKRETATLKCYPIPRHDTVYWYQQGPGQDPQFLISFYEKMQSDKGSIPDRFSAQQFSDYHSELNMSSLELGDSALYFCASSPGTGGLGTMNTEAFFGQGTRLTVV.

The rearrangement joins TRBV2 to TRBJ2-5, with D unclear. The J call is uncertain, as TRBJ2-7 better fits the DNA end. Germline assignment: CDR1 SNHLY and CDR2 FYNNEI. The CDR3 sequence is 11 residues long. The CDR3: CASTITYEQYF. Here the CDR3 DNA reads TGTGCCAGCACCATAACCTACGAGCAGTACTTC.

The CDR3, as DNA: TGTGCCAGCAGTTTGATAGAGGCGGGAGGCTACACCTTC. It codes for CASSLIEAGGYTF. This sequence joins TRBV28 and TRBJ1-2; D remains unclear. V was trimmed by 3 bases and J by 8 bases, leaving 13 bases between them. The germline gives CDR1 MDHEN, CDR2 SYDVKM. The CDR3 extends over 13 amino acids.

This clone has just one count. The chain has TRBV28 and TRBJ1-1, with D perhaps matching TRBD1 (6 bases). The CDR3 extends over 14 amino acids. The germline V and J ends were trimmed by 3 bases and 4 bases, with 12 bases remaining between them. Per germline, CDR1 MDHEN and CDR2 SYDVKM. CDR3 amino acids: CASSFPPGATEAFF. CDR3 in DNA: TGTGCCAGCAGTTTCCCCCCGGGGGCCACTGAAGCTTTCTTT.

The CDR3 region has the DNA TGTGCCAGCAGCCAAGGACAGGCCCCTTATGGCTACACCTTC. As protein: CASSQGQAPYGYTF. The chain has TRBV7-8 and TRBJ1-2; 7 bases line up with TRBD1. The CDR3 is 14 residues long. CDR1 is SGHVS and CDR2 is FQNEAQ in the germline V gene. V dropped 5 bases and J dropped 5; count of bases not matched to a gene: 8.

The genes are TRBV10-3 and TRBJ2-3, with TRBD1 as a possible D gene (6 bases). Germline loops: CDR1 ENHRY, CDR2 SYGVKD. The V end was cut by 6 bases, the J end by 4 bases, with 14 bases between. The CDR3 has 14 amino acids. CDR3 protein: CAIRQGLGADTQYF. The DNA of the CDR3 is TGTGCCATCAGGCAGGGGTTGGGAGCAGATACGCAGTATTTT.

The chain is built from TRBV6-5 and TRBJ2-5, with D unresolved. CDR1 is MNHEY and CDR2 is SVGAGI in the germline V gene. Trimming removed 6 bases from V and 2 bases from J, with 7 bases in between. This CDR3 has 12 residues. In nucleotides, the CDR3 is TGTGCCAGCAGCCCCACGCAAGAGACCCAGTACTTC. Translation: CASSPTQETQYF.

The CDR3 spells CASSNHNEKLFF. The CDR3 nucleotides read TGTGCCAGCAGCAACCATAATGAAAAACTGTTTTTT. The chain uses TRBV7-6 and TRBJ1-4; D not resolved. V was cut by 5 bases and J by 4 bases, with 5 bases left in between. Looked up from germline, CDR1 is SGHVS and CDR2 is FNYEAQ. CDR3 size: 12 residues. Full variable domain (outside the CDR3, taken from reference TRBV7-6 and TRBJ1-4): GAGVSQSPRYKVTKRGQDVALRCDPISGHVSLYWYRQALGQGPEFLTYFNYEAQQDKSGLPNDRFSAERPEGSISTLTIQRTEQRDSAMYRCASSNHNEKLFFGSGTQLSVL.

This chain connects TRBV25-1 to TRBJ1-3, with D unclear. Trimming took 4 bases from V and 4 from J, leaving 11 bases between them. Germline V gene sequence: CDR1 MGHDK, CDR2 SYGVNS. The CDR3 sequence is 14 residues long. CDR3 sequence: CASSAPAEGNTIYF. DNA of the CDR3: TGTGCCAGCAGTGCCCCCGCGGAAGGAAACACCATATATTTT.

In nucleotides, the CDR3 is TGTGCCAGCACCCCCTCGGGCAGCCTCCTTACCTACGAGCAGTACTTC. It translates to CASTPSGSLLTYEQYF. J is TRBJ2-5 and V is TRBV7-8; D is undetermined. The assigned J gene may be wrong: the sequence end matches TRBJ2-7 better. The CDR3 consists of 16 residues. From germline, CDR1 is SGHVS and CDR2 FQNEAQ.

The chain links TRBV13 to TRBJ1-5, with 7 positions matching TRBD1. V lost 5 bases to trimming and J lost 1 base; unmatched junction nucleotides: 11. CDR1 and CDR2 from the germline V gene are PRHDT and FYEKMQ (reference sequence). The CDR3 sequence is 17 residues long. CDR3 protein: CASSRGSTGFSNQPQHF. As DNA, the CDR3 is TGTGCCAGCAGCCGGGGGTCGACAGGGTTCAGCAATCAGCCCCAGCATTTT.